This T cell receptor beta chain was sequenced for a study of blood T cell repertoires in COVID-19. Study details: PBMCs, B-cell-depleted T cells, or T cells provided the cDNA or gDNA that made up the material.

Produced via immunoSEQ multiplex PCR; TCRdb's table is partial and in-frame only. The data contain hundreds of thousands of clones, about 86% of them singletons. Recruited during active infection, patients (from Seattle) were subsequently followed longitudinally. The TCR originated in a woman aged 70-85 years with COVID-19, enrolled during active disease. Material for sequencing was peripheral blood.

CDR3 amino acids: CASSPPSLAGGLDTQYF. The CDR3 DNA reads TGCGCCAGCAGCCCGCCCTCACTAGCGGGGGGATTAGATACGCAGTATTTT. V usage is TRBV5-1 and J usage is TRBJ2-3; 12 bases align to TRBD2. Germline trimming cut 4 bases from V and 5 bases from J; bases unmatched to any gene: 11. Germline V gives CDR1 SGHRS, CDR2 YFSETQ. CDR3 length: 17 residues.